This record covers a single T cell receptor (beta chain). In its sample, this clonotype was seen many times. Its antigen is unknown. Base qualities are not provided; no much larger clone lies one nucleotide away. The CDR3 goes from the cysteine to the phenylalanine over 14 residues. Only CDR3 DNA remains: 42 bases, in frame from the first base. Based on the germline V gene, the CDR1 and CDR2 sequences are SGHTA and FQGNSA. The V end loses 7 bases and the J end loses 4 bases, and a stretch of 15 bases separates them. Libraries were made using 5' RACE. Sequenced using an Illumina HiSeq 2500. A second PCR of roughly 7 to 11 cycles was performed with a sample-barcoded 5' primer and a J-beta primer mix. A unique molecular identifier was introduced onto each TCR beta cDNA molecule by a template-switch 5' adaptor carrying 12 random nucleotides. Each sample yielded at least 2.5 million CDR3-containing paired-end reads. The Mint cDNA synthesis kit, primed by a TRBC-specific oligonucleotide, was used to synthesize first-strand cDNA from all RNA. All cDNA was treated with uracil-DNA glycosylase and then went through a first 18-cycle PCR with the universal primers M1SS and BC2_uni_R. The study's own analysis went as follows. Each sample was normalized by randomly selecting 1 million high-quality reads, each carrying a distinct molecular identifier. Reads with shared molecular identifiers were discarded instead of being binned into consensus sequences. MiTCR, with a Q25 quality threshold and the strictest error-elimination algorithm, was used for CDR3 identification, clonotype clustering and error correction. A nonparametric unseen species model using Euler transformation provided a lower-bound estimate of total TCR beta diversity. The public sequencing data were trimmed at Q25 with fastp and processed into clonotypes with MiXCR by TCRdb, which kept only in-frame beta chains. Here each entry gathers all rows of one CDR3 protein and keeps the most common genes and DNA. V and J calls and clone size were set by TCRdb, not the authors. For this sample there are approximately 1.5 million distinct CDR3 sequences; 35% to 45% appear just once. The leading ten clones occupy about 4% of the sample.

The sample is drawn from a study of blood T cells in healthy people across ages (dated by TCRdb to between 2014 and 2016). Background on the whole study: In model experiments, roughly one uniquely barcoded TCR beta cDNA molecule per two T cells was captured by template switching. Using deep sequencing normalized with unique cDNA molecular identifiers, the study measured how TCR beta repertoire diversity changes with age. Four age groups were formed from the donors: young (average approximately 16 years), middle-aged (around 41), aged (roughly 58) and long-lived (around 80). Using the same blood draw, the study looked at two additional independent replicas of 1 million unique cDNA reads for two donors, one aged 18 to 30 and the other aged 80 or older. To avoid experimental bias, donors of different ages were distributed randomly across sequencing lanes.

The investigation overall reported the following: Observed TCR beta diversity correlated strongly with the percentage of naive T cells measured by flow cytometry. Conclusive comparison of naive and antigen-experienced compartments was prevented by the profiling of bulk unsorted PBMCs. Observed TCR beta diversity per million T cells fell roughly linearly with age, and a significant reduction was already apparent by age about 43. The long-lived group showed more naive CD4+ T cells, fewer expanded clones and increased TCR diversity than the aged group, suggesting age selection. Estimates of total diversity based on one million sequenced T cells were considered lower bounds and underestimates. The CMV infection status of donors was not known, potentially confounding age-related changes in expanded clonotypes.

Donors were 39 systemically healthy Caucasian individuals from Russia aged roughly 6 to 95 years. About 10 milliliters of peripheral blood were collected from each donor into EDTA-treated Vacutainer tubes. Ficoll-Paque density-gradient centrifugation was used to isolate PBMCs, with at least 6 million per sample. Trizol reagent was used to extract total RNA from the PBMCs, yielding at least 6 micrograms per sample. For every donor, flow cytometry on a PBMC aliquot measured the percentage of naive CD45RAhigh/CD27high T cells. The rearrangement combines TRBV7-2 with TRBJ2-3, with an unclear D gene assignment. The TCR was taken from a woman between 18 and 29 years old in good health. Sample: blood. The bases are TGTGCCAGCAATATCCCACTACTTCCAGATACGCAGTATTTT. This yields the protein CASNIPLLPDTQYF.